This T cell receptor (beta chain) was sequenced in a study of shared clonotypes between healthy human individuals. Healthy adults negative for HIV, lacking recent acute infections or vaccinations, served as donors. CD4+ cells underwent separation, giving CD45RA+ naive and CD45RA-negative memory subsets. The CDR3 contains 14 residues. Germline CDR1 and CDR2: SGHAT and FQNNGV. The V end lost 5 bases, the J end lost 3 bases, and 11 bases lay between the germline ends. Sorted-subset replicate PCR reactions were performed with around 200 ng DNA, corresponding to tens of thousands of T cell genomes. Clones were read by immunoSEQ multiplex PCR, and TCRdb kept only the in-frame ones, dropping some. The table lists about 2.3 million clones, 80% to 95% of them singletons.

This rearrangement joins TRBV11-2 to TRBJ1-5; maybe TRBD1 (6 bases). Sequencing was performed on naive CD4+ T cells from PBMCs. Documented subset: CD45RA+ positively selected. This TCR was recovered from a man aged 18 to 35 in good health. Some clones in this sample may be carry-over from other donors' samples. CDR3 residues: CASSLGQSNQPQHF. In nucleotides, the CDR3 is TGTGCCAGCAGCCTGGGACAATCCAATCAGCCCCAGCATTTT.